This T cell receptor beta chain was captured by sequencing in a study of shared clonotypes between healthy human individuals. Turning to this clone: Its target is not known.

The germline V gene encodes CDR1 KGHSH and CDR2 LQKENI. The CDR3 contains 17 residues. Trimming removed 3 bases from V and 2 bases from J, with 17 bases in between. Sequencing was performed with immunoSEQ multiplex PCR; in TCRdb, only in-frame clones are kept and a portion is missing. In the table there are more than 1,200,000 clones, 98% of which are singletons. A CD45RA-negative memory subset and a CD45RA+ naive subset were separated from the CD4+ cells. The study, taken as a whole, reports: Sampling covered blood only; tissue repertoires likely differ.

This receptor was identified in a man between 25 and 39 years old in good health. This chain connects TRBV18 to TRBJ1-5, with D perhaps TRBD1 (6 bases). The source material was naive CD4+ T cells sorted from blood. The subset denotes: CD45RA+ positively selected. In nucleotides, the CDR3 is TGTGCCAGCTCACCGAACACTGGGGGGGCCGGCAATCAGCCCCAGCATTTT. Encoded protein: CASSPNTGGAGNQPQHF.